This T cell receptor beta chain came from a study of shared clonotypes between healthy human individuals. In the study overall: Samples came from a couple of female and a few male donors aged 18 to 49.

Here immunoSEQ multiplex PCR was the method, and the copy in TCRdb shows in-frame clones only, minus some. The sample has more than 2,000,000 clones; approximately 93% are singletons. The CDR3 totals 15 residues. Germline trimming cut 6 bases from V and 2 bases from J; bases unmatched to any gene: 7. The V gene's germline CDR1 is MDHEN and CDR2 SYDVKM. Turning to this clone: As yet, its antigen is unknown.

Points from the study as a whole: A generally larger estimated richness was seen in naive subsets than in memory subsets. A small donor pool kept down the genetic and exposure-history diversity that was represented.

The receptor was derived from a man between 18 and 35 years old in good health. Some clones in this sample may be carry-over from other donors' samples. The rearrangement joins TRBV28 to TRBJ2-7, with TRBD2 matching 10 bases. Sequences were obtained from naive CD4+ T cells from PBMCs. Subset in this sample: CD45RA+ positively selected. CDR3 DNA sequence: TGTGCCAGCAGGCAGACTAGCGGGCCTACCTACGAGCAGTACTTC. Translated, it gives CASRQTSGPTYEQYF.